This T cell receptor beta chain comes out of a study of early T cells in non-severe SARS-CoV-2 infection. General observations from the study: CD4 and private specificities were missed by VDJdb matching, which favored anti-spike CD8 responses.

CDR1 and CDR2 (germline): MNHEY, SMNVEV (reference sequence). The CDR3 totals 15 residues. V was pared by 3 bases and J by 9 bases, with 15 bases between. As part of library construction, unique molecular identifiers were attached to individual cDNA molecules. TCRdb ran MiXCR on the 5' RACE reads and lists one entry per CDR3 protein. The sample holds tens of thousands of distinct CDR3 sequences, more than 7.5% seen once. This clonotype was detected many times. No antigen is known for it. The rearrangement uses TRBV27 and TRBJ1-6; a possible D gene is TRBD1 (6 bases). This TCR was recovered from an adult who was a healthcare worker with PCR-confirmed SARS-CoV-2 infection or an uninfected control (not recorded which). The sequenced material came from whole blood. This CDR3 reads CASSFGGGGGSPLHF. The CDR3 bases are TGTGCCAGCAGTTTTGGAGGGGGTGGAGGTTCACCCCTCCACTTT.